The present T cell receptor (beta chain) was sequenced within a study of cytomegalovirus exposure and HLA in healthy donors (dated by TCRdb to about 2017). With regard to the full study: An earlier analysis of several hundred of the donors reported 276 Gb of sequence data and roughly 120 million unique TCR beta sequences obtained from 180 million or so T cells. On average, roughly 200,000 unique TCR beta nucleotide sequences were sequenced per donor among 398 genotyped donors of the cohort, with roughly 18% of those sequences being non-productive. Donor age, sex, ethnicity and CMV serostatus were compiled alongside the repertoire data. Several DR-DQ haplotypes were treated as single units for association and clustering because of strong linkage in the cohort. A later analysis re-examined previously published TCR beta repertoires from 600 to 700 donors and added high-resolution HLA genotyping to investigate patterns of TCR occurrence. Genome-wide SNP genotypes for about 55% of the roughly 670 donors were used in a later genetic analysis, which treated that subset as a discovery cohort. To predict cytomegalovirus infection status, the study brought together high-throughput TCR immunosequencing, statistical association of individual TCRs with disease status, and machine learning. The later analysis used no new phenotypic data to find candidate immune exposures, relying instead on TCR beta sequences and their occurrence across donors. The aim of the study was to test whether cataloging public T cell receptors could identify signatures of past pathogen exposure. All discovery cohort repertoires had been generated using a single sequencing platform. Along with the roughly 670-subject first cohort, a separate validation cohort of around 120 different subjects was used. Using immunosequencing, the study profiled T cell repertoires from fewer than 700 subjects and related those repertoires to cytomegalovirus serostatus. An earlier analysis of 450 to 750 of the donors used high-throughput TCR beta sequencing to judge whether each TCR beta V gene segment behaved as functional or pseudogenic. The genetic ancestry cluster associated with self-reported Caucasian donors included about 84% of the roughly 400 genotyped donors. Class I and class II HLA loci were covered by the typing at four-digit resolution. About 280 gigabases of sequencing data and 75 million to 85 million unique TCR sequences made up an early release that covered over 550 HLA-typed donors. Typing coverage varied by locus: 629-630 donors for A, B, C, DRB1 and DQB1; roughly 520 for DQA1; over 600 for DPA1; fewer than 480 for DPB1. Summary of the overall study and its limitations: In both the original and validation cohorts, the classifier was reported to diagnose cytomegalovirus status with high specificity and sensitivity. Because the 87-base-pair reads could not distinguish some IMGT-functional V segments, including TRBV6-2 and TRBV6-3, those segments were excluded. Approximately 18 rarely observed V segments, including chromosome 9 orphons, were excluded from the earlier analysis of a few hundred of the donors because counts were too low. Most TCR sequences were observed very rarely across donors, whereas some public TCRs were present in many individuals. In a later analysis, most CMV-associated TCR beta chains were found to appear HLA-restricted, with HLA associations seemingly driven largely by CMV exposure. Correlated functional status among segregating V segments might be attributable to linkage disequilibrium, but an unknown experimental factor could not be ruled out. Sequencing depth was assumed to be roughly uniform across donors in the presence/absence analyses, though that assumption may not hold. An earlier analysis of approximately 590 of the donors showed that most TCR beta V segments appeared in productive rearrangements either about 87% or about 30% of the time, which broadly matched IMGT annotations. The authors suggested that the approach could potentially be extended to other disease states and immunological phenotypes. In a later genetic analysis, fewer N-insertions in productive TCRs were reported among donors in an Asian-associated ancestry cluster than the roughly 640-donor mean. A later analysis reported that several top co-occurrence clusters appeared linked to parvovirus B19, influenza, CMV and Epstein-Barr virus. A few of the identified cytomegalovirus-associated TCR beta chains were confirmed in vitro to be specific for cytomegalovirus antigens. A total of fewer than 200 TCR beta chains were listed by the study as associated with cytomegalovirus. This cohort had only TCR beta chains sequenced, and the lack of alpha or paired-chain data limited which features could be detected. Specific HLA alleles were associated with over 15,000 TCR beta sequences at a false discovery rate of 0.05 in a later analysis. A cluster of highly shared sequence variants was judged likely to represent a technical artifact of the sequencing pipeline. According to a later analysis, TCR association rates differed among HLA loci, with DRB1 alleles showing the most associated TCRs and HLA-C alleles showing the fewest. In a later genetic analysis, a missense DCLRE1C variant was associated with V-gene and J-gene trimming of TCR beta chains, and the association was replicated in an independent cohort. When HLA alleles, especially DR and DQ, strongly co-occurred, attributing TCR associations to individual alleles was difficult. In a later analysis, HLA-associated TCR beta chains were found to be more clonally expanded and to have lower generation probabilities than equally common non-associated chains. Because some donors lacked HLA typing at each locus, the association tests relied only on the typed subset. A further reported finding was that TCR beta sequences accurately predicted the HLA-A and HLA-B alleles for most subjects in the first cohort. Immune exposure information for the cohort was limited to CMV serostatus.

The library was generated by the immunoSEQ multiplex PCR assay. For the multiplex PCR, a mixture combining 60 forward primers for TCR Vbeta segments and 13 reverse primers for TCR Jbeta segments was used. A multiplex PCR assay on genomic DNA amplified the CDR3 region of rearranged TCR beta genes. The Illumina HiSeq System was used to sequence the amplified TCR beta libraries as 87-base-pair reads. The paper's processing steps were these. Across the 670 or so repertoires, a later analysis counted approximately 83 million unique TCR beta chains, 9.5 million to 12 million of which were shared by at least two donors. A nearest-neighbor algorithm error-corrected the raw reads and collapsed the reads into unique sequences, merging closely related sequences to remove PCR and sequencing errors. V, D and J gene segments were assigned by aligning CDR3 sequences to IMGT reference sequences. For a sequence to be retained, at least a six-nucleotide match to both a V gene segment and a J gene segment was required. A rearrangement counted as productive if the CDR3 had no stop codons and remained in frame with V and J, and every other rearrangement counted as non-productive. CDR3 was defined according to IMGT convention as the region running from the second conserved V-encoded cysteine to the conserved J-encoded phenylalanine. Sequences without an unambiguous match to a single V gene segment were excluded from the earlier analysis of several hundred of the donors. An earlier analysis of 587 of the donors called V segments functional above 56.7% productive rearrangements and segregating when the between-donor standard deviation exceeded 5%. A statistical classification framework was developed to diagnose cytomegalovirus status using the catalog of TCR beta chain sequences. In a later analysis, V and J genes were assigned by comparing TCR nucleotide sequences against IMGT/GENE-DB human TR gene sequences. The TCRdist pipeline was used in a later analysis to assign CDR3 sequences and most-parsimonious VDJ recombination scenarios. A later analysis defined each TCR beta chain by its CDR3 amino acid sequence plus V-gene family, and excluded reads lacking a unique V-gene family. To address suspected cross-contamination and a sequencing artifact, a later analysis removed roughly 640 highly shared, low-generation-probability nucleotide sequences. For each public chain, a later analysis derived a clonal expansion index from normalized ranks of inferred template counts within each repertoire. In a later analysis, generation probabilities were computed using a VDJ recombination model fitted to out-of-frame rearrangements, and the results were checked against IGoR. A later analysis scored TCR-TCR, TCR-HLA and TCR-CMV co-occurrence with hypergeometric tests, applying a repertoire-size bias correction to TCR pairs. To estimate false discovery rates, a later analysis permuted the HLA or CMV assignments 20 times. In a later analysis, co-occurring TCRs were grouped using DBSCAN, with TCRdist sequence similarity added in when clustering inside HLA-allele-positive subsets. Repertoires with fewer than 30,000 or more than 120,000 public chains, plus five repertoires with anomalous nucleotide sharing, were excluded from co-occurrence clustering. In its TCRdb copy, this immuneACCESS table keeps in-frame sequences only and misses some clones. Where compared with another copy, unresolved V genes explain less than half of these, and the others have no known cause. That table supplies the V and J calls and clone size; D and trimming were determined from the DNA. The sample contains about 140,000 clones, roughly 9.6% of them found a single time. Jointly, the top ten make up 6.5% to 9% of the sample.

This clone has a handful of counts. Its antigen is still unknown. No much larger clone is present one base from it, and per-base qualities are unavailable. In total, roughly 670 healthy bone marrow donors made up the cohort. At the time of sampling, all cohort members were nominally healthy, though unrecorded immune exposures were likely present. The donor tested CMV seropositive and was one of the 289 seropositive cohort members. Each donor provided a peripheral blood sample, and peripheral blood mononuclear cells were used for TCR beta sequencing. The Qiagen DNeasy Blood Extraction Kit was used to extract genomic DNA from the blood cell samples. Taken from cysteine to phenylalanine, the CDR3 has 15 residues. The kept DNA is CDR3 alone, 45 bases in frame from the first base. Looking up the germline V gene yields CDR1 SNHLY and CDR2 FYNNEI. The germline ends are 12 bases apart after V is trimmed by 1 base and J by 3 bases.

This TCR derives from a woman in her forties in good health and CMV-seropositive. This receptor chain uses TRBV2 and TRBJ1-1, with no D gene named confidently. The sample taken for sequencing was PBMCs. The bases are TGTGCCAGCAGTGAAGAAACGGGAACGGACACTGAAGCTTTCTTT. Its coded protein is CASSEETGTDTEAFF.